A single sample gave rise to the 23 T cell receptor beta chains below, sequenced in a study of shared clonotypes between healthy human individuals (dated by TCRdb to the early 2020s). The receptor library was made with the immunoSEQ multiplex PCR assay. What TCRdb holds here is the immuneACCESS table cut down to in-frame rearrangements. Part of the clones is not present; checked against another copy, under half of the missing clones reflect an unresolved V gene, and the others are unexplained. This sample has 450,000 to 500,000 clones in its table, and more than 75% of those were observed once. The top ten clones comprise about 11% of the sample. Sequencing input: PBMCs. All receptors come from a woman in her 40s in good health. Some clones in this sample may be carry-over from other donors' samples.

The chain couples TRBV5-6 to TRBJ1-2, with 8 bases fitting TRBD1. Per the germline V gene, CDR1 is SGHDT and CDR2 is YYEEEE. The CDR3 runs 15 residues. V gave up 4 bases and J gave up 4 bases; unmatched junction bases: 9. The chain's CDR3 is CASSGKTGAGYGYTF. The CDR3 nucleotides read TGTGCCAGCAGCGGAAAGACAGGGGCAGGCTATGGCTACACCTTC.

The chain combines TRBV27 with TRBJ1-4; tentative D call: TRBD1 (6 bases). Trimming removed 6 bases at V and 4 bases at J, with 12 bases between. The CDR3 loop spans 14 amino acids. The germline gives CDR1 MNHEY, CDR2 SMNVEV (reference sequence). CDR3 sequence: CASRVTGLNEKLFF. The CDR3 region has the DNA TGTGCCAGCAGGGTGACAGGCCTTAATGAAAAACTGTTTTTT. Drawing the rest from reference TRBV27 and TRBJ1-4, the complete variable domain is EAQVTQNPRYLITVTGKKLTVTCSQNMNHEYMSWYRQDPGLGLRQIYYSMNVEVTDKGDVPEGYKVSRKEKRNFPLILESPSPNQTSLYFCASRVTGLNEKLFFGSGTQLSVL.

The V gene is TRBV6-5, the J gene TRBJ1-2; D gene unclear. This CDR3 is built from 14 residues. Per the germline V gene, CDR1 is MNHEY and CDR2 is SVGAGI. V lost 2 bases, J lost 1 base, and 8 bases lay in between. The CDR3 sequence: CASSYRGSNYGYTF. The CDR3 DNA sequence: TGTGCCAGCAGTTACCGGGGAAGTAACTATGGCTACACCTTC.

This chain uses TRBV30 with TRBJ2-1, with D possibly called TRBD1 or TRBD2 (5 bases each). Germline assignment: CDR1 GTSNPN and CDR2 SVGIG (reference sequence). The CDR3 sequence is 13 residues long. V lost 5 bases and J lost 4, with 12 bases in between. CDR3 bases: TGTGCCTGGCGAGAGGGGCTATACAATGAGCAGTTCTTC. It encodes CAWREGLYNEQFF.

The V gene is TRBV6-5, the J gene TRBJ2-7; TRBD2 aligns across 12 bases. CDR1 and CDR2 from the germline V gene are MNHEY and SVGAGI. The CDR3 loop spans 14 amino acids. V lost 6 bases and J lost 5; bases outside the gene matches: 5. The CDR3 DNA sequence: TGTGCCAGCAGACGCGGACTAGCGGGACACGAGCAGTACTTC. Protein sequence: CASRRGLAGHEQYF.

The V and J genes are TRBV5-4 and TRBJ2-2; 8 bases match TRBD2. This CDR3 comprises 14 residues. The V segment lost 3 bases and the J segment 5 bases; nucleotides outside the gene matches: 3. Per germline, CDR1 SGHNT and CDR2 YYREEE (reference sequence). The CDR3 sequence is CASSSGTRTGELFF. The CDR3 coding sequence is TGTGCCAGCAGCTCCGGGACTAGGACCGGGGAGCTGTTTTTT.

The sample holds a few counts of this clone. The rearrangement joins TRBV19 to TRBJ2-2; D gene uncertain. There are 14 residues in the CDR3. Trimming shortened V by 5 bases and J by 4 bases, and 11 bases separated the two germline ends. Germline V gene sequence: CDR1 LNHDA, CDR2 SQIVND (reference sequence). The CDR3 bases are TGTGCCAGTAGTGTGTTAGCTGTCACCGGGGAGCTGTTTTTT. Translation gives CASSVLAVTGELFF. The full variable domain, rest sourced from reference TRBV19 and TRBJ2-2, is DGGITQSPKYLFRKEGQNVTLSCEQNLNHDAMYWYRQDPGQGLRLIYYSQIVNDFQKGDIAEGYSVSREKKESFPLTVTSAQKNPTAFYLCASSVLAVTGELFFGEGSRLTVL.

Only one count was recorded for this clone. The chain recombines TRBV27 with TRBJ2-3; D remains ambiguous. CDR3 length: 14 residues. Germline V gives CDR1 MNHEY, CDR2 SMNVEV (reference sequence). Between the trimmed V and J ends, which lost 3 bases and 7 bases, there was a span of 14 bases. DNA of the CDR3: TGTGCCAGCAGTTTGAGTAGCCTCACCTATACGCAGTATTTT. It translates to CASSLSSLTYTQYF.

This chain joins TRBV7-2 and TRBJ2-1; TRBD2 matches 9 bases. This CDR3 is built from 15 residues. CDR1 SGHTA and CDR2 FQGNSA come from the germline V gene. V shed 2 bases, J shed 5 bases, and the junction held 4 bases outside the gene matches. The chain's CDR3 is CASSLYSGRNNEQFF. The CDR3 bases are TGTGCCAGCAGCTTATATAGCGGGAGAAACAATGAGCAGTTCTTC.

This clone was counted a single time. This rearrangement joins TRBV6-5 to TRBJ1-1; 11 bases fit TRBD1. CDR3 length: 14 amino acids. With V trimmed by 7 bases and J by 5 bases, 6 bases remained unmatched. Germline CDR1 is MNHEY and CDR2 is SVGAGI. The CDR3 loop reads CASIFGQGATEAFF. Here the CDR3 DNA reads TGTGCCAGCATTTTTGGACAGGGGGCGACTGAAGCTTTCTTT.

The V call is TRBV27, the J call TRBJ2-5, with unresolved D. Trimming took 2 bases from V and 2 from J, leaving 6 bases between them. The CDR3 runs 13 residues. Germline CDR1 reads MNHEY; CDR2 reads SMNVEV (reference sequence). DNA for the CDR3: TGTGCCAGCAGTTTAGCCGTTCAAGAGACCCAGTACTTC. This codes for CASSLAVQETQYF.

In its sample, this clone was seen once. The V call is TRBV11-2, the J call TRBJ2-2, with D possibly being TRBD1 (5 bases). V dropped 6 bases and J dropped 6 bases, with 14 bases sitting between them. The CDR3 has 14 residues. Germline V gene data show CDR1 as SGHAT and CDR2 as FQNNGV. As DNA, the CDR3 is TGTGCCAGCAGAATAGAGCAGGGCCCCGGGGAGCTGTTTTTT. It specifies CASRIEQGPGELFF.

The chain carries TRBV7-9 and TRBJ2-7, with 8 bases identical to TRBD2. Germline V gives CDR1 SEHNR, CDR2 FQNEAQ (reference sequence). Trimming removed 4 bases from V and 0 bases from J; junction bases left unmatched: 5. This CDR3 has 15 residues. CDR3 nucleotide sequence: TGTGCCAGCAGCTCCGGTGGGACTAGCTCCTACGAGCAGTACTTC. It is translated as CASSSGGTSSYEQYF.

The rearrangement uses TRBV5-6 and TRBJ2-3, with TRBD2 matching 11 bases. V shed 3 bases and J 9 bases; nucleotides not matched to a gene: 0. Germline lookup yields CDR1 SGHDT and CDR2 YYEEEE. This CDR3 has 12 amino acids. The CDR3 bases are TGTGCCAGCAGCTGGACTAGCGGGACGCAGTATTTT. Translating it yields CASSWTSGTQYF.

V is TRBV2 and J is TRBJ2-5; possibly TRBD1 for D (6 bases). Germline CDR1 and CDR2: SNHLY and FYNNEI. V lost 4 bases and J 1 base, leaving 10 bases between the germline ends. The CDR3 extends over 14 amino acids. The CDR3 bases are TGTGCCAGCAGTGCAGGGGCTATCCAAGAGACCCAGTACTTC. This encodes CASSAGAIQETQYF.

The chain recombines TRBV18 with TRBJ2-1; possible D gene TRBD2, 6 bases. This CDR3 is 15 amino acids long. CDR1 and CDR2 from the germline V gene are KGHSH and LQKENI. V lost 3 bases and J lost 2, with 11 bases in between. Here the CDR3 DNA reads TGTGCCAGCTCACCGAGACGGGAGCCCTACAATGAGCAGTTCTTC. Its translation is CASSPRREPYNEQFF.

As concerns this clone: The identical CDR3 is also encoded by other nucleotide sequences in the sample. The chain links TRBV19 to TRBJ2-1; D call uncertain. This CDR3 contains 11 residues. Trimming took off 7 bases at V and 3 bases at J, with 4 bases between the two ends. CDR1 LNHDA and CDR2 SQIVND come from the germline V gene (reference sequence). The CDR3 region is CASTDYNEQFF. The CDR3 DNA follows: TGTGCCAGTACCGACTACAATGAGCAGTTCTTC.

This clone was detected a few times. The V gene is TRBV6-1, the J gene TRBJ2-5; D not resolved. This CDR3 has 9 amino acids. Trimming removed 4 bases from V and 9 bases from J, with 3 bases in between. Looked up from germline, CDR1 is MNHNS and CDR2 is SASEGT. CDR3 nucleotides: TGTGCCAGCAGTGCGCCCCAGTACTTC. This sequence encodes CASSAPQYF.

The V gene is TRBV11-2, the J gene TRBJ2-1, with no clear D. The V and J ends lost 1 base and 2 bases respectively, with 12 bases between them. Germline V CDR1 and CDR2: SGHAT, FQNNGV. CDR3 length equals 16 residues. This CDR3 reads CASSLGRWGTYNEQFF. CDR3 coding DNA: TGTGCCAGCAGCTTAGGCCGCTGGGGTACCTACAATGAGCAGTTCTTC.

The table lists this clone with a count of one. The chain employs TRBV6-5 and TRBJ1-2; 9 positions match TRBD1. The CDR3 is made up of 14 amino acids. Germline V CDR1 and CDR2: MNHEY, SVGAGI. V was pared by 4 bases and J by 5 bases, with 5 bases of the junction left unmatched. CDR3 sequence (DNA): TGTGCCAGCAGTTTCCGGGACAGGGATTATGGCTACACCTTC. It specifies CASSFRDRDYGYTF.

The V and J genes are TRBV28 and TRBJ1-2; D possibly corresponds to TRBD1 (5 bases). Deletions cut 4 bases from V and 7 bases from J, with 7 bases between. CDR3 size: 11 residues. Germline CDR1 reads MDHEN; CDR2 reads SYDVKM. The CDR3 reads CASSSRVGYTF. In nucleotides, the CDR3 is TGTGCCAGCAGTTCCAGGGTTGGCTACACCTTC.

As for this clone: This is likely an artifact of a read error, given a far larger clone one base away. The chain carries TRBV28 and TRBJ1-1; 7 bases agree with TRBD1. The CDR3 runs 12 residues. In germline, CDR1 is MDHEN, CDR2 SYDVKM. The junction had 2 bases not matched to a gene; V was cut back by 6 bases and J by 4 bases. This CDR3 reads CASRQGGTEAFF. The CDR3 DNA reads TGTGCCAGCAGGCAGGGGGGCACTGAAGCTTTCTTT.

The rearrangement links TRBV20-1 to TRBJ2-7, with D unresolved. The CDR3 is 11 amino acids. V gave up 5 bases and J gave up 5 bases, with 10 bases separating them. Germline V gene sequence: CDR1 DFQATT, CDR2 SNEGSKA (reference sequence). The CDR3 sequence is CSAPVRNEQYF. The CDR3 DNA reads TGCAGTGCTCCCGTTCGGAACGAGCAGTACTTC.